The 27 T cell receptor beta chains listed next were all sequenced from one sample in a study of post-analysis software for immune sequencing data. Study-level findings and limits: Controls had lower frequencies than patients of roughly five TRBV segments, which included TRBV5-6, TRBV5-1 and TRBV20-1.

Their antigens remain unidentified. TCR beta libraries were prepared from cDNA with unique molecular identifiers. TCRdb passed the PCR reads through MiXCR, listing each CDR3 protein once. The table records around 700,000 distinct CDR3 sequences, 55% to 60% of them present only once. The specimen was blood. All receptors come from a girl between 2 and 10 years old with multiple sclerosis.

This clonotype turned up a few times. This CDR3 is CASSYQVNYGYTF. The CDR3 DNA sequence: TGTGCCAGCAGTTACCAGGTTAACTATGGCTACACCTTC. V gene TRBV6-5 combines with J gene TRBJ1-2, with D uncertain. In germline, CDR1 is MNHEY, CDR2 SVGAGI. CDR3 length: 13 residues. V was clipped by 2 bases and J by 1 base, with 5 bases between them.

There are a few counts of this clonotype. J is TRBJ2-5 and V is TRBV7-7; TRBD2 matches at 11 bases. CDR1 SSHAT and CDR2 FNYEAQ come from the germline V gene (reference sequence). CDR3 length equals 19 residues. Unmatched junction bases numbered 24, after V lost 4 bases and J lost 11 bases. CDR3 sequence: CASSSSKLAGDPTVLEQYF. The CDR3 region has the DNA TGTGCCAGCAGCTCTTCCAAACTAGCGGGGGACCCCACTGTGTTGGAGCAGTACTTC.

Comments on this clonotype: The junction departs from the called germline gene at one end, perhaps through a read error. The chain links TRBV12-3 or TRBV12-4 to TRBJ2-1; D uncertain. The CDR3 spans 15 residues. The CDR3 region is CASSLSVSSYNERFF. The CDR3 coding sequence is TGTGCCAGCAGTTTATCGGTGAGCTCCTACAATGAGCGGTTCTTC.

This clonotype was picked up a small number of times. V usage is TRBV20-1 and J usage is TRBJ2-3, with 7 nucleotides matching TRBD1. The CDR3 runs to 14 residues. Unmatched junction bases numbered 7, after V lost 5 bases and J lost 2 bases. Germline CDR1 is DFQATT and CDR2 is SNEGSKA (reference sequence). CDR3 amino acids: CSARRQGPTDTQYF. The CDR3 bases are TGCAGTGCTCGCCGACAGGGCCCCACAGATACGCAGTATTTT.

This clonotype was picked up a small number of times. The genes are TRBV5-1 and TRBJ2-5; D may be TRBD1 or TRBD2 (5 bases each). V was cut by 4 bases and J by 0 bases, with 7 bases left in between. The CDR3 totals 13 residues. Germline V gene sequence: CDR1 SGHRS, CDR2 YFSETQ. The CDR3 here is CASSGTNQETQYF. The DNA of the CDR3 is TGCGCCAGCAGCGGGACGAACCAAGAGACCCAGTACTTC. The variable domain in full, completed from reference TRBV5-1 and TRBJ2-5, reads KAGVTQTPRYLIKTRGQQVTLSCSPISGHRSVSWYQQTPGQGLQFLFEYFSETQRNKGNFPGRFSGRQFSNSRSEMNVSTLELGDSALYLCASSGTNQETQYFGPGTRLLVL.

V is TRBV6-4 and J is TRBJ2-7; unclear D gene. This CDR3 has 14 amino acids. Trimming removed 3 bases at V and 0 bases at J, with 9 bases between. CDR1 and CDR2 from the germline V gene are MRHNA and SNTAGT. The CDR3: CASSEGRSSYEQYF. CDR3 coding DNA: TGTGCCAGCAGTGAAGGCAGAAGCTCCTACGAGCAGTACTTC.

V gene TRBV29-1 combines with J gene TRBJ2-3, with a tentative D call TRBD2 (5 bases). Trimming cost V 4 bases and J 4 bases, with 15 bases left between them. This CDR3 spans 14 amino acids. From germline, CDR1 is SQVTM and CDR2 ANQGSEA. The CDR3 spells CSVGLAIISDTQYF. Written as DNA, the CDR3 is TGCAGCGTTGGGCTAGCTATTATTTCAGATACGCAGTATTTT.

This sequence joins TRBV12-3 or TRBV12-4 and TRBJ1-1, with D unclear. V was trimmed by 3 bases and J by 0 bases, leaving 11 bases between them. The CDR3 is 15 residues long. The CDR3 loop reads CASSLVAVMNTEAFF. CDR3 bases: TGTGCCAGCAGTTTGGTTGCCGTAATGAACACTGAAGCTTTCTTT.

This chain uses TRBV27 with TRBJ2-7, with D possibly TRBD1 on 5 matching bases. Trimming took 2 bases from V and 4 from J, leaving 15 bases between them. The germline gives CDR1 MNHEY, CDR2 SMNVEV (reference sequence). This CDR3 region has 15 residues. This chain's CDR3 is CASSLTASRQYEQYF. CDR3 nucleotide sequence: TGTGCCAGCAGTTTAACGGCCAGCAGACAGTACGAGCAGTACTTC.

This clonotype was seen at least ten times. The V gene is TRBV9, the J gene TRBJ1-1; no clear D gene. With 3 bases removed from V and 5 bases from J, the gap between germline ends came to 8 bases. The CDR3 sequence is 12 residues long. Germline V CDR1 and CDR2: SGDLS, YYNGEE. CDR3 sequence: CASSDGWTEAFF. Here the CDR3 DNA reads TGTGCCAGCAGCGACGGCTGGACTGAAGCTTTCTTT.

This rearrangement joins TRBV25-1 to TRBJ2-1, with D uncertain. Between the trimmed V and J ends, which lost 7 bases and 4 bases, there was a span of 5 bases. The CDR3 sequence is 11 residues long. Germline assignment: CDR1 MGHDK and CDR2 SYGVNS. Here the CDR3 reads CASTSYNEQFF. The CDR3 coding sequence is TGTGCCAGCACCTCATACAATGAGCAGTTCTTC.

V gene TRBV19 combines with J gene TRBJ2-1; 14 nucleotides align to TRBD2. The CDR3 has 14 amino acids. V lost 8 bases to trimming and J lost 9 bases; unmatched junction nucleotides: 6. Per germline, CDR1 LNHDA and CDR2 SQIVND (reference sequence). The CDR3 nucleotides are TGTGCCAGTTCGGGACTAGCGGGAGAGGCTGAGCAGTTCTTC. Amino acid sequence: CASSGLAGEAEQFF.

The chain has TRBV11-1 and TRBJ2-3; no reliable D call. Trimming removed 3 bases at V and 1 base at J, with 11 bases between. CDR1 and CDR2 (germline): SGHAT, FQDESV (reference sequence). The length of the CDR3 is 15 residues. CDR3: CASSFQDSRTDTQYF. CDR3 bases: TGTGCCAGCAGCTTTCAAGACTCCCGCACAGATACGCAGTATTTT.

This clonotype was seen more than once but under ten times. At one end, the junction sequence differs from germline, possibly due to a read error. The rearrangement uses TRBV5-6 and TRBJ1-4; D remains unclear. The CDR3 totals 15 residues. From germline, CDR1 is SGHDT and CDR2 YYEEEE. The CDR3: CASSPLGWANEELFF. CDR3 bases: TGTGCCAGCAGCCCCCTGGGGTGGGCCAATGAAGAACTGTTTTTT. Combining the CDR3 with reference TRBV5-6 and TRBJ1-4 gives the whole variable domain DAGVTQSPTHLIKTRGQQVTLRCSPKSGHDTVSWYQQALGQGPQFIFQYYEEEERQRGNFPDRFSGHQFPNYSSELNVNALLLGDSALYLCASSPLGWANEELFFGSGTQLSVL.

The J gene is TRBJ2-4, the V gene TRBV7-6, with 9 bases fitting TRBD2. The J call may be mistaken, given a closer DNA end match to TRBJ2-7. The germline V gene has CDR1 SGHVS and CDR2 FNYEAQ. CDR3 length: 17 residues. In nucleotides, the CDR3 is TGTGCCAGCAGCCCCCGTGTTGGGCTAGCGGGGTTCTACGAGCAGTACTTC. This sequence encodes CASSPRVGLAGFYEQYF.

V gene TRBV20-1 combines with J gene TRBJ2-3; 8 bases are a match to TRBD2. CDR3 length: 14 residues. After removal of 6 bases from V and 0 bases from J, the junction contained 5 bases not matched to a gene. Germline values: CDR1 DFQATT, CDR2 SNEGSKA (reference sequence). This chain's CDR3 is CSAERGISTDTQYF. DNA for the CDR3: TGCAGTGCCGAGCGGGGGATCAGCACAGATACGCAGTATTTT.

This clonotype was counted only a few times. This chain uses TRBV12-3 or TRBV12-4 with TRBJ1-2, with 8 nucleotides matching TRBD1. The CDR3 is 14 residues long. J was trimmed by 6 bases and V by 4 bases; bases with no gene match: 7. The CDR3 DNA reads TGTGCCAGCAGTTCGACAGGGGCCAGGGATGGCTACACCTTC. This codes for CASSSTGARDGYTF.

This clonotype was picked up a small number of times. The chain has TRBV29-1 and TRBJ2-1; D possibly corresponds to TRBD2 (5 bases). Per the germline V gene, CDR1 is SQVTM and CDR2 is ANQGSEA. The ends were cut back, 3 bases at V and 4 bases at J, with 13 bases in the middle. The CDR3 length is 14 residues. CDR3 coding DNA: TGCAGCGTTGATGTGGGCCGGGGTTACAATGAGCAGTTCTTC. Residues: CSVDVGRGYNEQFF.

J is TRBJ1-2 and V is TRBV3-1, with D possibly TRBD1 on 5 matching bases. The CDR3 consists of 15 residues. The V gene lost 6 bases and the J gene lost 3 bases, with 17 bases spanning the gap. Germline V gene sequence: CDR1 LGHDT, CDR2 YNNKEL (reference sequence). CDR3 DNA: TGTGCCAGCAGTCCAAGATCACAGGTACACTATGGCTACACCTTC. Translated, it gives CASSPRSQVHYGYTF.

The rearrangement uses TRBV10-2 and TRBJ2-7; D might be TRBD2 (6 bases). Per germline, CDR1 WSHSY and CDR2 SAAADI. CDR3 length: 17 amino acids. V lost 8 bases to trimming and J lost 0 bases, with 23 bases between them. The CDR3 region has the DNA TGCGCCAGCCTCGCGCGGTTCGGAGCGGGCACCTCCTACGAGCAGTACTTC. This sequence encodes CASLARFGAGTSYEQYF.

This clonotype occurred a few times. The chain combines TRBV7-2 with TRBJ1-6, with a tentative D call TRBD1 (5 bases). The CDR3 contains 14 residues. Germline CDR1 and CDR2: SGHTA and FQGNSA. Trimming stripped 5 bases from V and 6 bases from J, with 11 bases between. The CDR3 DNA sequence: TGTGCCAGCAGCAACCGGGACCTTAATTCACCCCTCCACTTT. It codes for CASSNRDLNSPLHF.

This clonotype was detected only once. This chain joins TRBV4-1 and TRBJ2-4; D is possibly TRBD2 (6 bases). Judging by the DNA end, TRBJ2-7 fits better; the J call may be wrong. Looked up from germline, CDR1 is MGHRA and CDR2 is YSYEKL. The CDR3 has 14 amino acids. The CDR3 loop reads CASSQVDSGYEQYF. CDR3 coding DNA: TGCGCCAGCAGCCAAGTTGATAGCGGATACGAGCAGTACTTC.

This clonotype was observed a single time. The rearrangement links TRBV7-9 to TRBJ1-1; 12 bases agree with TRBD1. This CDR3 spans 15 amino acids. Looked up from germline, CDR1 is SEHNR and CDR2 is FQNEAQ (reference sequence). V lost 5 bases, J lost 7 bases, and 8 bases stayed unmatched. CDR3 sequence reads: CASSPRDRGQDEAFF. The CDR3 DNA sequence: TGTGCCAGCAGCCCTCGGGACAGGGGGCAGGATGAAGCTTTCTTT.

The J gene is TRBJ2-4, the V gene TRBV20-1, with D possibly TRBD2 on 6 matching bases. The end of the DNA is better explained by TRBJ2-7, so the J call may be wrong. The CDR3 runs to 13 residues. The germline V gene encodes CDR1 DFQATT and CDR2 SNEGSKA (reference sequence). Written as DNA, the CDR3 is TGCAGTGCTAGAATCGCTAGCGAGTACGAGCAGTACTTC. Translation: CSARIASEYEQYF.

The chain recombines TRBV20-1 with TRBJ2-3; 7 bases line up with TRBD1. After removal of 0 bases from V and 0 bases from J, the junction contained 9 bases not matched to a gene. Germline loops: CDR1 DFQATT, CDR2 SNEGSKA (reference sequence). CDR3 length: 17 residues. The DNA of the CDR3 is TGCAGTGCTAGAGAAGAACCTGGGACAGCGAGCACAGATACGCAGTATTTT. This codes for CSAREEPGTASTDTQYF.

The chain carries TRBV7-2 and TRBJ2-7; maybe TRBD2 (7 bases). The DNA end favors TRBJ2-5, so the J call may be wrong. The germline V gene encodes CDR1 SGHTA and CDR2 FQGNSA. The CDR3 extends over 15 amino acids. The CDR3 protein is CASSFGTGGGETQYF. In DNA form, the CDR3 reads TGTGCCAGCAGCTTCGGGACGGGGGGCGGGGAGACCCAGTACTTC.

Only a few counts were recorded for this clonotype. The chain carries TRBV4-1 and TRBJ2-7, with 11 bases fitting TRBD2. The CDR3 consists of 17 residues. CDR1 is MGHRA and CDR2 is YSYEKL in the germline V gene. J lost 7 bases, V lost 0 bases, and 11 bases had no gene match. This CDR3 reads CASSQDLSGLAVLEQYF. CDR3 nucleotide sequence: TGCGCCAGCAGCCAAGATTTGTCGGGACTAGCGGTCTTGGAGCAGTACTTC.